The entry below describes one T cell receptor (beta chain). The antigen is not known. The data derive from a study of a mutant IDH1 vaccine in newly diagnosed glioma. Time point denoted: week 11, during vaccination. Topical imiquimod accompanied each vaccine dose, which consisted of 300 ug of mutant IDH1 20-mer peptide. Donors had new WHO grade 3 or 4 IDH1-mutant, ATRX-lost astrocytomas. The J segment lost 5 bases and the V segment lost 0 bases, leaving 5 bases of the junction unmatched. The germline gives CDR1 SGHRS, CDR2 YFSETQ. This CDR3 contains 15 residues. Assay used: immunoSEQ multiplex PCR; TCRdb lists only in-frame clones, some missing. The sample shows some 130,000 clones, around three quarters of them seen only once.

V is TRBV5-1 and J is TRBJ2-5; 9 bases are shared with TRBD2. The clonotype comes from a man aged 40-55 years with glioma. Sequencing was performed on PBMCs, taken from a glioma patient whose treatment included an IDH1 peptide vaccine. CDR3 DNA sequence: TGCGCCAGCAGCTTGGTCCCTAGCGGGATGGAGACCCAGTACTTC. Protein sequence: CASSLVPSGMETQYF.